One and the same sample provided the 8 T cell receptor beta chains below, sequenced in a study of blood T cells in healthy people across ages (dated by TCRdb to the mid-2010s). The method behind the library was 5' RACE. TCRdb records Illumina HiSeq 2500 as the sequencer. The second PCR ran for about 6 to 11 cycles and used a J-beta primer mix along with a sample-barcoded 5' primer. TCRdb reran the public reads through fastp at Q25 and MiXCR, keeping productive beta chains. Identical CDR3 protein sequences are pooled into one entry, listed with their most common genes and DNA. The sample table holds about a million distinct CDR3 sequences, of which more than 30% were seen once. 13% of the sample comes from the top ten. What was sequenced was blood. These receptors all stem from a man aged 18 to 35 in good health.

Here the CDR3 reads CASSLNQGLGYEQYF. In DNA, the CDR3 is TGTGCCAGCAGTTTAAACCAGGGATTGGGGTACGAGCAGTACTTC. This chain joins TRBV12-3 or TRBV12-4 and TRBJ2-7; D may be TRBD1 (5 bases). Trimming cost V 2 bases and J 4 bases, with 15 bases left between them. The CDR3 loop spans 15 amino acids.

V is TRBV6-2 or TRBV6-3 and J is TRBJ1-5; 10 bases line up with TRBD1. Germline lookup yields CDR1 MNHEY and CDR2 SVGEGT. J gave up 4 bases and V 2 bases, and 11 bases lay outside the gene matches. This CDR3 region has 18 residues. CDR3 nucleotides: TGTGCCAGCAGTTACCGGGACAGGGGAATTATAGGGAATCAGCCCCAGCATTTT. Protein sequence: CASSYRDRGIIGNQPQHF.

This rearrangement joins TRBV20-1 to TRBJ2-1; no definite D call. Germline V lookup: CDR1 DFQATT, CDR2 SNEGSKA (reference sequence). CDR3 length: 11 residues. The V end lost 6 bases, the J end lost 5 bases, and 8 bases lay between the germline ends. Here the CDR3 reads CSATKNNEQFF. The CDR3 DNA is TGCAGTGCCACTAAGAACAATGAGCAGTTCTTC.

The sample holds a few counts of this clonotype. V usage is TRBV28 and J usage is TRBJ2-4; D unresolved. The J call may be in error: the DNA end matches TRBJ2-5 better. In germline, CDR1 is MDHEN, CDR2 SYDVKM. The CDR3 loop spans 14 amino acids. CDR3 sequence: CASSLRSSTETQYF. CDR3 DNA: TGTGCCAGCAGTTTAAGGTCGTCAACGGAGACCCAGTACTTC.

Written as DNA, the CDR3 is TGTGCCAGCAGCCACCCGGACGGAAGAGGGTTTGACAATGAGCAGTTCTTC. Translated, it gives CASSHPDGRGFDNEQFF. The rearrangement links TRBV3-1 to TRBJ2-1; perhaps TRBD2 as D (5 bases). CDR3 length: 17 amino acids. Germline CDR1 LGHDT, CDR2 YNNKEL (reference sequence). Trimming stripped 3 bases from V and 5 bases from J, with 20 bases between.

The table lists this clonotype with a few counts. The V call is TRBV4-3, the J call TRBJ2-3; 9 bases align to TRBD2. V trimming: 0 bases; J trimming: 0 bases; junction bases outside the gene matches: 13. Per germline, CDR1 LGHNA and CDR2 YSLEER. This CDR3 is 20 amino acids long. The CDR3 sequence is CASSQEAPLAGETSTDTQYF. In DNA, the CDR3 is TGCGCCAGCAGCCAAGAGGCCCCGTTAGCGGGGGAGACTAGCACAGATACGCAGTATTTT.

The chain couples TRBV7-3 to TRBJ2-1; no firm D call. The J call may be incorrect, as the DNA end agrees better with TRBJ2-7. This CDR3 contains 16 residues. Germline V gene lookup returns CDR1 SGHTA and CDR2 FQGTGA. This CDR3 reads CASSPSLRISYNEQYF. Here the CDR3 DNA reads TGTGCCAGCAGCCCCAGTTTGAGAATCTCCTACAATGAGCAGTACTTC.

This clonotype was detected a few times. The chain joins TRBV7-6 to TRBJ1-1; D gene ambiguous. V was pared by 1 base and J by 5 bases, with 8 bases between. CDR1 and CDR2 (germline): SGHVS, FNYEAQ. The CDR3 consists of 13 residues. The CDR3 sequence is CASSLDKGTEAFF. The CDR3 DNA reads as TGTGCCAGCAGCTTAGATAAGGGTACTGAAGCTTTCTTT.